The rows below give T cell receptor beta chains drawn from one sample of a study of blood T cell repertoires in COVID-19. Generated by immunoSEQ multiplex PCR, the TCRdb table keeps only in-frame clones and is missing some. Counted here are about 110,000 clones, about 90% occurring once; the ten biggest clones make up around 2%. What was sequenced was peripheral blood. The receptors derive from a human donor in a cohort sampled during active COVID-19. Both conserved end residues are trimmed from each CDR3.

J gene,V gene,CDR3 protein
TRBJ1-5,TRBV5-1,ASSLNMAGQPQH
TRBJ1-4,TRBV3-1/TRBV3-2,ASRRAPRVGEKLF
TRBJ1-2,TRBV7-9,ASSLEQSPNGYT
TRBJ1-1,TRBV5-4,ASSPPGQVRNTEAF
TRBJ1-3,TRBV6-1,ASSEQGVGNTIY
TRBJ1-1,TRBV6-5,ASSYSSSTEAF
TRBJ2-7,TRBV11-2,ASSFGLAGTYEQY
TRBJ1-5,TRBV5-8,ASSERWTGGDQPQH
TRBJ1-5,TRBV7-8,ASSSGQGVDQPQH
TRBJ1-1,TRBV7-3,ASSPRGGNVGAEAF
TRBJ2-2,TRBV28,ASSSPARVKELF
TRBJ2-5,TRBV6-5,ASSSQLEETQY
TRBJ2-7,TRBV27,ASSPERDSYEQY
TRBJ2-2,TRBV24-1,ATSDSTSGGNTGELF
TRBJ1-2,TRBV6-6,ASSYSTGTNYGYT